The entry below gives a single TCR beta chain sequence along with its context. Its target is unknown. The sample belongs to a study of CD8+ T cells in alopecia areata. Study background: At a dose of 5 to 10 mg twice daily, oral tofacitinib was given to treated patients. Regarding the study as a whole: Clonality exceeded that of normal scalp in lesional scalp, most notably in alopecia totalis/universalis.

Following RNA extraction, reverse transcription yielded cDNA that acted as the sequencing template. The protocol was immunoSEQ multiplex PCR, while the TCRdb copy is restricted to in-frame clones and leaves out a portion. The sample carries about 180,000 clones, approximately 56% recorded once. Here the sequenced sample was CD4+ T cells sorted from blood, taken at week 0. The clonotype was recovered from a human donor with alopecia areata.

CDR3 sequence reads: CASSLFQGTGYTF. The DNA for the CDR3 is TGTGCCAGCAGCTTGTTCCAGGGTACTGGCTACACCTTC. V and J are TRBV5-8 and TRBJ1-2, with D perhaps matching TRBD1 (5 bases). The V end lost 1 base, the J end lost 7 bases, and 11 bases lay between the germline ends. Per the germline V gene, CDR1 is SGHTS and CDR2 is YDEGEE. CDR3 size: 13 residues.